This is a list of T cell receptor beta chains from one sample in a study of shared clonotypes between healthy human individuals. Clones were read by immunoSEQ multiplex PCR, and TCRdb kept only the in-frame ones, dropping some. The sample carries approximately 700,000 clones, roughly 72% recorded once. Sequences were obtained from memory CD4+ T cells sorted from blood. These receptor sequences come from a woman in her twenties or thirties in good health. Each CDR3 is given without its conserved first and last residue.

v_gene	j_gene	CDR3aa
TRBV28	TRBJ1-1	ASSLKGFSAF
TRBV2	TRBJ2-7	ASSDRLGGYEQY
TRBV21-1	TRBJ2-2	ASSATDRAHTGELF
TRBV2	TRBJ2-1	ASSEHYEQF
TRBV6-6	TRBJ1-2	ASSSFGGRSDYGYT
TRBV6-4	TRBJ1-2	ASSRQGTYGYT
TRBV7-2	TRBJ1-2	ASSPDGYGYT
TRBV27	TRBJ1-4	ASSSPGSSNEKLF
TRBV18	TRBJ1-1	ASSPQSTEAF
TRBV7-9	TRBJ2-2	ASSLGQVGQAGELF
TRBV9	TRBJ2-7	ASSVGLAGVYEQY
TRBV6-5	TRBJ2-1	ASARRAGYNEQF
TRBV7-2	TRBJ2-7	ASSGDGRVTYEQY
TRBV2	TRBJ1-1	ASSSPWDTEAF
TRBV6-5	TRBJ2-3	ASRMRGKTDTQY
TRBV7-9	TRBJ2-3	ATPHDGNTDTQY
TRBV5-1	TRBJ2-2	ASSLDRGNTGELF
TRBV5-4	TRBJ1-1	ASRRQGDTEAF
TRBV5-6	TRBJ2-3	ASSLKLAGSTDTQY
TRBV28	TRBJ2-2	ASSLGQGPNTGELF
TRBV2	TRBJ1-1	ASNRDSSTEAF
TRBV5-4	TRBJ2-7	ASSYRHGGEQY
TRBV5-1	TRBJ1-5	ASSQRGHSNQPQH
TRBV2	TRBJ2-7	ASTLGPSKY
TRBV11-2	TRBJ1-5	ASSSGGVQH
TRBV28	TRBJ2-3	ASSFSGKSSDTQY
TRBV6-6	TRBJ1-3	ASSPTGDGGNTIY
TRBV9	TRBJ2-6	ASSQPGANVLT
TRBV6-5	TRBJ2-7	AVSPVNEDEQY
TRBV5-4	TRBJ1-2	ASSTPSGGWGYT
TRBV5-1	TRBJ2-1	ASSSRAAGSRYNEQF
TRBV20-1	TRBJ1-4	SAGPNEKLF
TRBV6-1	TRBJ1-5	ASASGYGNQPQH
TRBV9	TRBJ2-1	ASSVGSMNEQF
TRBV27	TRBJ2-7	ASSPKGHSYEQY
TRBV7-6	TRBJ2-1	ASSRAMGLAGSEQF